The clone carrying this T cell receptor beta chain was counted only a few times. The sample is drawn from a study of technical replicates of blood from several donors. Generated by immunoSEQ multiplex PCR, the TCRdb table keeps only in-frame clones and is missing some. The sample holds about 75,000 clones, around 97% seen once. Per the germline V gene, CDR1 is SGHRS and CDR2 is YFSETQ. The CDR3 loop spans 16 amino acids. The ends lost 4 bases at V and 6 bases at J; junction bases unmatched: 13. The origin of this receptor is a human donor in good health. The chain joins TRBV5-1 to TRBJ2-7, with 10 bases fitting TRBD1. What was sequenced was T cells isolated from PBMCs. CDR3 loop: CASSGGDRGLVVEQYF. The CDR3 coding sequence is TGCGCCAGCAGCGGGGGGGACAGGGGCTTGGTTGTCGAGCAGTACTTC.